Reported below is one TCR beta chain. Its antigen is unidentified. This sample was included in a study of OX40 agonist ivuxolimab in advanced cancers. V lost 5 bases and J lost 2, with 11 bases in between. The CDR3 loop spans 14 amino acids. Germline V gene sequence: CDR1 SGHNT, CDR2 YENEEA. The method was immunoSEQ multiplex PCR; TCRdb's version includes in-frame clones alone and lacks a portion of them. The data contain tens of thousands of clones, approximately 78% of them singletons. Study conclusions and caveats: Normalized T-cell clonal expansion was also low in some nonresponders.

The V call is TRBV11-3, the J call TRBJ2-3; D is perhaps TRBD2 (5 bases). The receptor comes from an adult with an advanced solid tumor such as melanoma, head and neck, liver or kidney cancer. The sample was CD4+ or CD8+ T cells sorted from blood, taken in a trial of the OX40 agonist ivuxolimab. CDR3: CASSISGNTDTQYF. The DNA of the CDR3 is TGTGCCAGCAGCATAAGCGGAAACACAGATACGCAGTATTTT.